This is a list of T cell receptor beta chains from one sample in a study of shared clonotypes between healthy human individuals. Here immunoSEQ multiplex PCR was the method, and the copy in TCRdb shows in-frame clones only, minus some. The data hold about 1.5 million clones, with 95% to 99% observed a single time. The specimen sequenced was naive CD4+ T cells sorted from blood. The receptors stem from a young man in good health. CDR3s include the opening cysteine and the closing phenylalanine or tryptophan. The D gene is left open where the match is weak. Part of the rows lack a size; the others show once, few, many or a class for expanded clones.

d_gene: TRBD2; j_gene: TRBJ2-7; v_gene: TRBV11-3; abundance: NA; CDR3nt: TGTGCCAGCGGGGCGGGAGGGCGCAACGAGCAGTACTTC; CDR3aa: CASGAGGRNEQYF
d_gene: NA; j_gene: TRBJ2-5; v_gene: TRBV18; abundance: NA; CDR3nt: TGTGCCAGCTCACACATACAAGAGACCCAGTACTTC; CDR3aa: CASSHIQETQYF
d_gene: NA; j_gene: TRBJ2-2; v_gene: TRBV11-2; abundance: once; CDR3nt: TGTGCCAGCAGCCCTAACCCGAGGGTTGGCGGGGAGCTGTTTTTT; CDR3aa: CASSPNPRVGGELFF
d_gene: NA; j_gene: TRBJ2-7; v_gene: TRBV10-3; abundance: NA; CDR3nt: TGTGCCATCAGGGGGACCTACGAGCAGTACTTC; CDR3aa: CAIRGTYEQYF
d_gene: TRBD2; j_gene: TRBJ2-7; v_gene: TRBV10-1; abundance: NA; CDR3nt: TGCGCCAGCAGTGAGCCCTCCGCTAGCGGCTCCTACGAGCAGTACTTC; CDR3aa: CASSEPSASGSYEQYF
d_gene: NA; j_gene: TRBJ1-1; v_gene: TRBV20-1; abundance: NA; CDR3nt: TGCAGTGTACAGACAAACACTGAAGCTTTCTTT; CDR3aa: CSVQTNTEAFF
d_gene: NA; j_gene: TRBJ1-5; v_gene: TRBV11-1; abundance: once; CDR3nt: TGTGCCAGCAGCGCAGATAGCAATCAGCCCCAGCATTTT; CDR3aa: CASSADSNQPQHF
d_gene: NA; j_gene: TRBJ2-7; v_gene: TRBV9; abundance: NA; CDR3nt: TGTGCCAGCAGCGTAGAGGGCGGGACGACCTACGAGCAGTACTTC; CDR3aa: CASSVEGGTTYEQYF
d_gene: NA; j_gene: TRBJ1-5; v_gene: TRBV28; abundance: NA; CDR3nt: TGTGCCAGCCAGAGGGGGGTTGTCCGCAATCAGCCCCAGCATTTT; CDR3aa: CASQRGVVRNQPQHF
d_gene: TRBD1; j_gene: TRBJ2-1; v_gene: TRBV28; abundance: NA; CDR3nt: TGTGCCAGCAGTTTACTTGGGACAGGTGATGAGCAGTTCTTC; CDR3aa: CASSLLGTGDEQFF
d_gene: NA; j_gene: TRBJ1-1; v_gene: TRBV5-1; abundance: NA; CDR3nt: TGCGCCAGCAGCTTGGCCACGGGAAGCGGGAACACTGAAGCTTTCTTT; CDR3aa: CASSLATGSGNTEAFF
d_gene: NA; j_gene: TRBJ2-7; v_gene: TRBV5-1; abundance: NA; CDR3nt: TGCGCCAGCAGCACCGGGACCGCGCGTTACTACGAGCAGTACTTC; CDR3aa: CASSTGTARYYEQYF
d_gene: NA; j_gene: TRBJ1-1; v_gene: TRBV5-1; abundance: NA; CDR3nt: TGCGCCAGCAGCTTGAGGGGGATGAACACTGAAGCTTTCTTT; CDR3aa: CASSLRGMNTEAFF
d_gene: TRBD2; j_gene: TRBJ2-1; v_gene: TRBV30; abundance: NA; CDR3nt: TGTGCCTGGAGACTCCTGGGACTAGCGGGAGCTGAGCAGTTCTTC; CDR3aa: CAWRLLGLAGAEQFF
d_gene: NA; j_gene: TRBJ1-1; v_gene: TRBV28; abundance: NA; CDR3nt: TGTGCCAGCAGTCCCCCCGAGACTCGTGCAGTCGAAGCTTTCTTT; CDR3aa: CASSPPETRAVEAFF
d_gene: NA; j_gene: TRBJ1-1; v_gene: TRBV11-1; abundance: NA; CDR3nt: TGTGCCAGCAGCTCTAAACCTCCAAAGGAAGCTTTCTTT; CDR3aa: CASSSKPPKEAFF
d_gene: TRBD2; j_gene: TRBJ2-1; v_gene: TRBV19; abundance: NA; CDR3nt: TGTGCCAGTAGTGGACTAGCGGACTACAATGAGCAGTTCTTC; CDR3aa: CASSGLADYNEQFF
d_gene: NA; j_gene: TRBJ2-1; v_gene: TRBV10-2; abundance: NA; CDR3nt: TGCGCCAGCAGTGAGTCACGGACACCCTACAATGAGCAGTTCTTC; CDR3aa: CASSESRTPYNEQFF
d_gene: NA; j_gene: TRBJ2-3; v_gene: TRBV5-4; abundance: NA; CDR3nt: TGTGCCAGCAGCCTAACCGGGGGTTTCTACACAGATACGCAGTATTTT; CDR3aa: CASSLTGGFYTDTQYF
d_gene: NA; j_gene: TRBJ2-4; v_gene: TRBV4-2; abundance: NA; CDR3nt: TGTGCCAGCAGCCAAGATAGGGGTACCAAAAACATTCAGTACTTC; CDR3aa: CASSQDRGTKNIQYF
d_gene: NA; j_gene: TRBJ2-2; v_gene: TRBV6-5; abundance: NA; CDR3nt: TGTGCCAGCAGCCCCGACGGACCGAACACCGGGGAGCTGTTTTTT; CDR3aa: CASSPDGPNTGELFF
d_gene: NA; j_gene: TRBJ2-3; v_gene: TRBV5-1; abundance: NA; CDR3nt: TGCGCCAGCAGGCGGGGTTTGTTTTCGACCCAAGATACGCAGTATTTT; CDR3aa: CASRRGLFSTQDTQYF
d_gene: NA; j_gene: TRBJ2-1; v_gene: TRBV28; abundance: NA; CDR3nt: TGTGCCAGCAGTTGGGGGTTAGGCTACAATGAGCAGTTCTTC; CDR3aa: CASSWGLGYNEQFF